These 32 T cell receptor beta chains came from one sample sequenced in a study of blood T cell repertoires in COVID-19. The method was immunoSEQ multiplex PCR; TCRdb's version includes in-frame clones alone and lacks a portion of them. The sample consists of approximately 200,000 clones, approximately 87% of them appearing once. Material: peripheral blood. The receptors derive from a man in his 60s who had recovered from COVID-19.

The rearrangement links TRBV9 to TRBJ1-2; 10 bases map to TRBD1. The CDR3 contains 14 residues. Germline V gene data show CDR1 as SGDLS and CDR2 as YYNGEE. Trimming took 3 bases from V and 8 from J; bases not matched to a gene: 7. The CDR3 region is CASSARQGASGYTF. The CDR3 DNA reads as TGTGCCAGCAGCGCCCGACAGGGGGCTAGCGGCTACACCTTC.

The CDR3 DNA sequence: TGTGCCAGCAGCTTTATCGCTAGCGGGGGGCAGGATGAGCAGTTCTTC. This sequence encodes CASSFIASGGQDEQFF. The rearrangement joins TRBV7-3 to TRBJ2-1, with 11 bases fitting TRBD2. Germline loops: CDR1 SGHTA, CDR2 FQGTGA. J was trimmed by 8 bases and V by 3 bases; bases with no gene match: 9. This CDR3 is 16 amino acids long.

This clone has more than one count but fewer than ten. The gene calls are TRBV7-3 and TRBJ2-1, with 12 bases identical to TRBD2. V dropped 5 bases and J dropped 6; count of bases not matched to a gene: 5. CDR3 length equals 15 residues. Germline V gene lookup returns CDR1 SGHTA and CDR2 FQGTGA. CDR3 coding DNA: TGTGCCAGCAGCCTCACGACTAGCGGGAGCAATGAGCAGTTCTTC. Translating it yields CASSLTTSGSNEQFF.

The chain has TRBV6-5 and TRBJ1-2; D unresolved. The CDR3 extends over 14 amino acids. V lost 2 bases and J lost 4, with 11 bases in between. Per the germline V gene, CDR1 is MNHEY and CDR2 is SVGAGI. The CDR3 nucleotides are TGTGCCAGCAGTTACGGCCAATCCCTCTATGGCTACACCTTC. This codes for CASSYGQSLYGYTF.

This chain joins TRBV28 and TRBJ1-2; D not certain. The CDR3 covers 16 residues. Deletions cut 3 bases from V and 4 bases from J, with 18 bases between. The germline V gene has CDR1 MDHEN and CDR2 SYDVKM. The CDR3 here is CASSLRFAPSSYGYTF. The DNA of the CDR3 is TGTGCCAGCAGTTTGAGATTTGCCCCAAGTAGCTATGGCTACACCTTC.

The sample holds one count of this clone. This chain links TRBV6-5 with TRBJ1-1; TRBD1 might be the D (5 bases). Germline CDR1 MNHEY, CDR2 SVGAGI. This CDR3 region has 15 residues. The V gene lost 5 bases and the J gene lost 0 bases, with 13 bases spanning the gap. The CDR3 DNA reads as TGTGCCAGCAGTCCCCACGGGGGGGTGAACACTGAAGCTTTCTTT. Amino acids: CASSPHGGVNTEAFF.

The chain has TRBV7-3 and TRBJ1-1; D is perhaps TRBD1 (6 bases). With 1 base removed from V and 2 bases from J, the gap between germline ends came to 14 bases. Per the germline V gene, CDR1 is SGHTA and CDR2 is FQGTGA. The CDR3 spans 16 residues. CDR3 in amino acids: CASSLIPQGTNTEAFF. CDR3 in DNA: TGTGCCAGCAGCTTAATACCACAGGGAACCAACACTGAAGCTTTCTTT.

The rearrangement joins TRBV5-1 to TRBJ1-2, with 12 bases fitting TRBD1. Germline assignment: CDR1 SGHRS and CDR2 YFSETQ. With V trimmed by 4 bases and J by 10 bases, 5 bases remained unmatched. This CDR3 contains 13 residues. CDR3 in amino acids: CASSPGQGANYTF. The CDR3 DNA reads TGCGCCAGCAGCCCGGGACAGGGGGCTAACTACACCTTC.

V usage is TRBV10-1 and J usage is TRBJ2-2, with 9 bases lining up with TRBD2. V shed 3 bases and J 2 bases; nucleotides not matched to a gene: 4. The V gene's germline CDR1 is WNHNN and CDR2 SYGVQD (reference sequence). This CDR3 contains 16 residues. The CDR3 region is CASSDPTSGNTGELFF. The DNA for the CDR3 is TGCGCCAGCAGTGACCCGACTAGCGGTAACACCGGGGAGCTGTTTTTT.

The genes are TRBV4-2 and TRBJ1-5; 8 bases fit TRBD1. V trimming: 4 bases; J trimming: 1 base; junction bases outside the gene matches: 6. The CDR3 is 16 amino acids. The germline gives CDR1 LGHNA, CDR2 YNFKEQ. CDR3: CASSREDRGSNQPQHF. The DNA of the CDR3 is TGTGCCAGCAGCCGAGAAGACAGGGGAAGCAATCAGCCCCAGCATTTT.

The chain uses TRBV11-3 and TRBJ2-2; D gene unclear. This CDR3 has 13 residues. Germline values: CDR1 SGHNT, CDR2 YENEEA. Trimming left V 5 bases short and J 5 bases short, with 9 bases between. The CDR3 reads CASSPVSTGELFF. CDR3 DNA sequence: TGTGCCAGCAGCCCCGTTTCGACCGGGGAGCTGTTTTTT.

The CDR3 loop reads CATSDGTSGRARIQETQYF. CDR3 DNA sequence: TGTGCCACCAGTGACGGGACTAGCGGGAGGGCCCGGATCCAAGAGACCCAGTACTTC. The chain uses TRBV24-1 and TRBJ2-5; 16 bases are a match to TRBD2. Per germline, CDR1 KGHDR and CDR2 SFDVKD. V lost 4 bases to trimming and J lost 1 base; unmatched junction nucleotides: 8. The CDR3 loop spans 19 amino acids.

This clone is a singleton in its sample. V usage is TRBV5-1 and J usage is TRBJ1-2; the D is unclear. Trimming left V 0 bases short and J 4 bases short, with 7 bases between. The germline V gene encodes CDR1 SGHRS and CDR2 YFSETQ. The CDR3 is 13 residues long. In nucleotides, the CDR3 is TGCGCCAGCAGCTTGGGGGAGAGCTATGGCTACACCTTC. Its translation is CASSLGESYGYTF.

CDR3 in amino acids: CASSEDRVVGYTF. The CDR3 region has the DNA TGTGCCAGCAGCGAGGACAGGGTGGTAGGCTACACCTTC. J is TRBJ1-2 and V is TRBV6-5; 8 bases map to TRBD1. Trimming took 6 bases from V and 8 from J; bases not matched to a gene: 8. The CDR3 contains 13 residues. Germline V lookup: CDR1 MNHEY, CDR2 SVGAGI.

The rearrangement uses TRBV12-3 or TRBV12-4 and TRBJ1-5; D might be TRBD1 (6 bases). The length of the CDR3 is 11 residues. The ends were cut back, 5 bases at V and 11 bases at J, with 10 bases in the middle. The CDR3 reads CASSLRGSQHF. For the CDR3, the DNA is TGTGCCAGCAGTCTAAGGGGGTCCCAGCATTTT.

The chain links TRBV9 to TRBJ2-1, with D perhaps matching TRBD1 (7 bases). CDR1 and CDR2 from the germline V gene are SGDLS and YYNGEE. Trimming took off 2 bases at V and 5 bases at J, with 14 bases between the two ends. The CDR3 contains 15 residues. The CDR3 bases are TGTGCCAGCAGCGTGGGCCCCAGGGGGGACAATGAGCAGTTCTTC. Translating it yields CASSVGPRGDNEQFF.

The chain uses TRBV2 and TRBJ2-4, with D possibly matching TRBD1 (5 bases). Looked up from germline, CDR1 is SNHLY and CDR2 is FYNNEI. Trimming cost V 9 bases and J 9 bases, with 15 bases left between them. CDR3 length: 12 residues. Written as DNA, the CDR3 is TGTGCCAGTGGGGAAGGGGTCAGCATTCAGTACTTC. This sequence encodes CASGEGVSIQYF.

The chain uses TRBV5-1 and TRBJ2-4, with D perhaps matching TRBD1 (5 bases). V lost 2 bases and J 0 bases, leaving 12 bases between the germline ends. Per the germline V gene, CDR1 is SGHRS and CDR2 is YFSETQ. The CDR3 loop spans 16 amino acids. CDR3 nucleotides: TGCGCCAGCAGCTTCTCGACAGCCCAAGCCAAAAACATTCAGTACTTC. Translation gives CASSFSTAQAKNIQYF.

The CDR3 DNA sequence: TGTGCCACCAGCAGAGAGGGGCAAATTTATGAAAAACTGTTTTTT. Translation: CATSREGQIYEKLFF. V usage is TRBV15 and J usage is TRBJ1-4; perhaps TRBD1 as D (5 bases). The germline V gene encodes CDR1 LNHNV and CDR2 YYDKDF (reference sequence). This CDR3 has 15 residues. V was cut by 0 bases and J by 6 bases, with 11 bases left in between.

The genes are TRBV18 and TRBJ1-1; possibly TRBD1 for D (6 bases). Germline V gene sequence: CDR1 KGHSH, CDR2 LQKENI. The germline V and J ends were trimmed by 6 bases and 4 bases, with 15 bases remaining between them. The CDR3 sequence is 14 residues long. CDR3 amino acids: CASSPKTGSTEAFF. In DNA form, the CDR3 reads TGTGCCAGCTCTCCAAAAACAGGGTCCACTGAAGCTTTCTTT.

The J gene is TRBJ2-3, the V gene TRBV11-2; D gene uncertain. This CDR3 is 15 amino acids long. Germline loops: CDR1 SGHAT, CDR2 FQNNGV. Trimming pared 7 bases from V and 1 base from J, leaving 15 bases between. CDR3 sequence: CASTPSGWGTDTQYF. CDR3 bases: TGTGCCAGCACCCCGTCCGGGTGGGGCACAGATACGCAGTATTTT.

The rearrangement uses TRBV6-4 and TRBJ2-1; TRBD2 matches 10 bases. The CDR3 has 15 residues. Germline trimming cut 4 bases from V and 5 bases from J; bases unmatched to any gene: 5. CDR1 and CDR2 (germline): MRHNA, SNTAGT. CDR3 amino acids: CASSVLAGTNNEQFF. DNA for the CDR3: TGTGCCAGCAGTGTACTAGCGGGGACAAACAATGAGCAGTTCTTC.

As DNA, the CDR3 is TGTGCCAGCAGCCTCCACCCGGGACATGGGGGGGGGAACACTGAAGCTTTCTTT. It translates to CASSLHPGHGGGNTEAFF. The chain is built from TRBV11-2 and TRBJ1-1, with a tentative D call TRBD1 (6 bases). CDR3 length: 18 residues. Germline lookup yields CDR1 SGHAT and CDR2 FQNNGV. The V gene lost 5 bases and the J gene lost 1 base, with 23 bases spanning the gap.

This chain joins TRBV20-1 and TRBJ2-3; TRBD2 agrees at 8 bases. In germline, CDR1 is DFQATT, CDR2 SNEGSKA (reference sequence). Trimming cost V 3 bases and J 3 bases; bases outside gene matches: 2. The CDR3 is 13 amino acids. CDR3 sequence: CSASPGGTDTQYF. Here the CDR3 DNA reads TGCAGTGCTAGTCCGGGGGGGACAGATACGCAGTATTTT.

The genes are TRBV19 and TRBJ1-1; D ambiguous. Germline CDR1 is LNHDA and CDR2 is SQIVND (reference sequence). Trimming cost V 7 bases and J 0 bases, with 12 bases left between them. This CDR3 has 14 amino acids. CDR3 loop: CASTRRSMNTEAFF. The CDR3 DNA reads TGTGCCAGTACGAGGAGATCCATGAACACTGAAGCTTTCTTT.

This chain connects TRBV6-6 to TRBJ2-7; 9 bases line up with TRBD1. The CDR3 covers 13 residues. With V trimmed by 8 bases and J by 2 bases, 4 bases remained unmatched. Germline V CDR1 and CDR2: MNHNY, SVGAGI (reference sequence). Here the CDR3 reads CASAGTGPYEQYF. The CDR3 DNA reads as TGTGCCAGCGCCGGGACAGGGCCCTACGAGCAGTACTTC.

This chain joins TRBV28 and TRBJ2-1; the match to TRBD2 covers 14 bases. J gave up 1 base and V 4 bases, and 9 bases lay outside the gene matches. There are 19 residues in the CDR3. The germline CDR1 and CDR2 sequences are MDHEN and SYDVKM. CDR3 amino acids: CASSSPTSGRVRSYNEQFF. The CDR3 DNA reads TGTGCCAGCAGTTCCCCGACTAGCGGGAGGGTAAGGTCCTACAATGAGCAGTTCTTC.

The chain employs TRBV15 and TRBJ1-5, with 10 bases lining up with TRBD1. CDR1 is LNHNV and CDR2 is YYDKDF in the germline V gene (reference sequence). The CDR3 runs 16 residues. V was clipped by 1 base and J by 5 bases; unmatched bases: 5. The CDR3 sequence: CATSRGDRGRDQPQHF. Here the CDR3 DNA reads TGTGCCACCAGCAGAGGCGACAGGGGGCGCGATCAGCCCCAGCATTTT.

This chain links TRBV3-1 (or the pseudogene TRBV3-2) with TRBJ1-1; 7 bases map to TRBD1. Germline V gene lookup returns CDR1 LGHDT and CDR2 YNNKEL (reference sequence). With V trimmed by 2 bases and J by 0 bases, 9 bases remained unmatched. This CDR3 is 17 amino acids long. The CDR3 region is CASSQRRSGGLNTEAFF. Written as DNA, the CDR3 is TGTGCCAGCAGCCAAAGGCGGTCAGGGGGTTTGAACACTGAAGCTTTCTTT.

The rearrangement uses TRBV19 and TRBJ2-6; 8 bases are a match to TRBD1. The ends lost 4 bases at V and 2 bases at J; junction bases unmatched: 7. This CDR3 is built from 17 residues. Germline CDR1 and CDR2: LNHDA and SQIVND (reference sequence). CDR3 amino acids: CASSNLGQGAGANVLTF. CDR3 DNA sequence: TGTGCCAGTAGTAATTTAGGACAGGGCGCTGGGGCCAACGTCCTGACTTTC.

The V and J genes are TRBV6-6 and TRBJ2-7; D may be TRBD2 (5 bases). CDR3 length equals 15 residues. V was pared by 6 bases and J by 5 bases, with 20 bases between. CDR1 and CDR2 (germline): MNHNY, SVGAGI (reference sequence). The CDR3 region is CASSPRTGIGDEQYF. DNA of the CDR3: TGTGCCAGCAGCCCTCGAACCGGAATCGGGGACGAGCAGTACTTC.

The genes are TRBV5-4 and TRBJ1-4; 9 nucleotides line up with TRBD1. The junction had 6 bases not matched to a gene; V was cut back by 4 bases and J by 8 bases. Germline lookup yields CDR1 SGHNT and CDR2 YYREEE (reference sequence). This CDR3 spans 14 amino acids. CDR3 in amino acids: CASSMTGGQEKLFF. The DNA of the CDR3 is TGTGCCAGCAGCATGACAGGGGGGCAAGAAAAACTGTTTTTT.